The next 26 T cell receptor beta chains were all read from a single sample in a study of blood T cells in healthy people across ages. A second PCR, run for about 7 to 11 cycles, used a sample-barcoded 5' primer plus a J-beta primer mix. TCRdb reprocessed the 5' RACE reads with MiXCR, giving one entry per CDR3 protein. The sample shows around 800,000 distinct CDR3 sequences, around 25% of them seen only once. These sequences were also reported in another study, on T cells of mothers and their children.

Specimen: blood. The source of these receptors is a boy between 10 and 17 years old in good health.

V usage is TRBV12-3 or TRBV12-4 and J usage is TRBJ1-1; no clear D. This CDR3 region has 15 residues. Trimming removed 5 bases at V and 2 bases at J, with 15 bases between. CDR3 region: CASSEPRHLNTEAFF. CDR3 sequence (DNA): TGTGCCAGCAGTGAGCCGCGGCATTTAAACACTGAAGCTTTCTTT.

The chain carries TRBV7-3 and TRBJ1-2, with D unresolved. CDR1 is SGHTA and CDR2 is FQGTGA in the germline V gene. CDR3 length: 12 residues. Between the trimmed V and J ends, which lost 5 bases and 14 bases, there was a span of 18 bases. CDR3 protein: CASSAPRGSRTF. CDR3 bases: TGTGCCAGCAGCGCGCCTCGCGGAAGTAGGACCTTC.

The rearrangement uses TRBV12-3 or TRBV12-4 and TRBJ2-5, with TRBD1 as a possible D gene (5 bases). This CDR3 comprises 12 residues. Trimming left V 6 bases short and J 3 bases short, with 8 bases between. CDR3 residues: CASRDSKETQYF. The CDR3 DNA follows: TGTGCCAGCAGAGACAGTAAAGAGACCCAGTACTTC.

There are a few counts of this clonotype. In nucleotides, the CDR3 is TGCAGTGCTAGAGACAGGGGGTGGACCGGGGAGCTGTTTTTT. Encoded protein: CSARDRGWTGELFF. V usage is TRBV20-1 and J usage is TRBJ2-2; 7 bases are a match to TRBD1. The trim removed 0 bases at V and 5 bases at J, leaving 3 bases unmatched. Germline CDR1 reads DFQATT; CDR2 reads SNEGSKA (reference sequence). The CDR3 covers 14 residues.

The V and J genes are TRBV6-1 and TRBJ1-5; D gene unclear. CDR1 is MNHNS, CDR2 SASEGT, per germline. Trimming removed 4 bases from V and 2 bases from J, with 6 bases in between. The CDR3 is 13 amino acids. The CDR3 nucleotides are TGTGCCAGCAGTGGGGAGGGCAATCAGCCCCAGCATTTT. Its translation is CASSGEGNQPQHF.

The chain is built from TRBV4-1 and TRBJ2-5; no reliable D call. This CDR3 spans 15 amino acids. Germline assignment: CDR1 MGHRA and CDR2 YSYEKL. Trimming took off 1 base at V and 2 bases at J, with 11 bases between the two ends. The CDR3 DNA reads TGCGCCAGCAGCCAAGTTCGAACACCGCAAGAGACCCAGTACTTC. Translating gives CASSQVRTPQETQYF.

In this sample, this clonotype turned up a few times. DNA of the CDR3: TGCGCCAGCAGCTTGAAGCCACACGGCAGGGGGCTAATATCAACTAATGAAAAACTGTTTTTT. Translating it yields CASSLKPHGRGLISTNEKLFF. The V and J genes are TRBV5-1 and TRBJ1-4, with TRBD1 identical over 8 bases. The V segment lost 1 base and the J segment 0 bases; nucleotides outside the gene matches: 17. This CDR3 has 21 amino acids. Germline V gene lookup returns CDR1 SGHRS and CDR2 YFSETQ.

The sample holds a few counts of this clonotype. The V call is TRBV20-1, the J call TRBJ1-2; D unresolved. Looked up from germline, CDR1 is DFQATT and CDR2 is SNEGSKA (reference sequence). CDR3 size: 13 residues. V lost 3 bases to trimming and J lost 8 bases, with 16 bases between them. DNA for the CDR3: TGCAGTGCTAGGCGGCAGGAACGTTGGGGCTACACCTTC. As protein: CSARRQERWGYTF.

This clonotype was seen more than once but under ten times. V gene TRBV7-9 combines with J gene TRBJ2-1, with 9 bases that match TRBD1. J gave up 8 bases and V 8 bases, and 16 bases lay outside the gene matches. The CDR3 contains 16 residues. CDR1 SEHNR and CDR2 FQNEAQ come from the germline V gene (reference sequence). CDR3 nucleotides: TGTGCCAGCTTCTCTAAAGGGACAGGGTGGTACGATGAGCAGTTCTTC. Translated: CASFSKGTGWYDEQFF.

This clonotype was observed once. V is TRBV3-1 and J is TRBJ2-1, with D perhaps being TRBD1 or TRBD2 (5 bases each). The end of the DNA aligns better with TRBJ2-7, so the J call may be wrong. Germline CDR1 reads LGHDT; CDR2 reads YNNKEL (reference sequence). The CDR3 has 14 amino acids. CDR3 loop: CASSLGTNPYEQYF. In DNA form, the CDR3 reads TGTGCCAGCAGCCTAGGGACGAACCCCTACGAGCAGTACTTC.

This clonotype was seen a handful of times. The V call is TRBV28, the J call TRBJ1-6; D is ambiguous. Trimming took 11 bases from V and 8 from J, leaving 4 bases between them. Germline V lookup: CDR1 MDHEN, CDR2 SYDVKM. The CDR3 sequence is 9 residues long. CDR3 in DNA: TGTGCCGTGCATTCACCCCTCCACTTT. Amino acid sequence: CAVHSPLHF.

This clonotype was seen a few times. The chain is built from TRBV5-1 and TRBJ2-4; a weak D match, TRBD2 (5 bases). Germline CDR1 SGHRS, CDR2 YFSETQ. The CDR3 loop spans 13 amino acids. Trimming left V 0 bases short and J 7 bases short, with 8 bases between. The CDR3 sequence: CASSLALDNIQYF. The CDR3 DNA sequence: TGCGCCAGCAGCTTGGCACTAGATAACATTCAGTACTTC.

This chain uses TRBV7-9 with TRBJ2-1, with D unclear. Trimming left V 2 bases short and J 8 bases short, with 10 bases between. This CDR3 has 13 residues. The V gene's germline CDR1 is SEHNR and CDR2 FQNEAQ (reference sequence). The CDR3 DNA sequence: TGTGCCAGCAGCTTACCTTCGGTCTATGAGCAGTTCTTC. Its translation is CASSLPSVYEQFF.

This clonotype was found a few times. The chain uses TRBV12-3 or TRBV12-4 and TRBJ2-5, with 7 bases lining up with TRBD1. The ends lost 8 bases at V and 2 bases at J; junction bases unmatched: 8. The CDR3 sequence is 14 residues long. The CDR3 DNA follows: TGTGCCAGCCTACCTCCGGGACAGCAAGAGACCCAGTACTTC. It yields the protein CASLPPGQQETQYF.

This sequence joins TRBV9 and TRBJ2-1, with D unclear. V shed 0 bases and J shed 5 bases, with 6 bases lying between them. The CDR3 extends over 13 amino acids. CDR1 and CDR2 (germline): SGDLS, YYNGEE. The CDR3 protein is CASSVERHNEQFF. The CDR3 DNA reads TGTGCCAGCAGCGTAGAACGTCACAATGAGCAGTTCTTC.

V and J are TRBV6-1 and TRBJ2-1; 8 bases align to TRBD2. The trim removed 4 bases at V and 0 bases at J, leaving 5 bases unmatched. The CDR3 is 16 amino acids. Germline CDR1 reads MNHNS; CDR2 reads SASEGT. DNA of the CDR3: TGTGCCAGCAGTGTGGGAGCGGGGGCCTCCTACAATGAGCAGTTCTTC. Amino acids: CASSVGAGASYNEQFF.

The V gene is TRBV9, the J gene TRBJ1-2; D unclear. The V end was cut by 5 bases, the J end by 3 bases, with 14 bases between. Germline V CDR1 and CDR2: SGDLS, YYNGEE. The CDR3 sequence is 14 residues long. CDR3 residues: CASRGRDSYYGYTF. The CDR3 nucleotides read TGTGCCAGCAGGGGAAGGGATTCCTACTATGGCTACACCTTC.

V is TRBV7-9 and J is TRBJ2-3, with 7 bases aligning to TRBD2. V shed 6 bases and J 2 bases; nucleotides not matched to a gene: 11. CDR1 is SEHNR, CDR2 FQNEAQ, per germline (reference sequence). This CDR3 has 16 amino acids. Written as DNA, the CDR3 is TGTGCCAGCAGTAATACTAAAGCGGGGTACACAGATACGCAGTATTTT. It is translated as CASSNTKAGYTDTQYF.

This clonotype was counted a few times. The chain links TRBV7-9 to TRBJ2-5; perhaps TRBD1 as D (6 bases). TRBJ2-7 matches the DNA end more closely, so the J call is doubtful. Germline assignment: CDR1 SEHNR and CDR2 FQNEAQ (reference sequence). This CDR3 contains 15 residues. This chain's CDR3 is CASSLKPGTSYEQYF. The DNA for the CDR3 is TGTGCCAGCAGCTTAAAGCCCGGGACATCCTACGAGCAGTACTTC.

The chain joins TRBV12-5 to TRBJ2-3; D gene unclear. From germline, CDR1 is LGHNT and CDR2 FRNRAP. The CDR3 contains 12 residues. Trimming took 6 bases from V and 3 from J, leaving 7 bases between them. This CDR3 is CASGRSTDTQYF. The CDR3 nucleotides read TGTGCTAGTGGCCGAAGTACAGATACGCAGTATTTT. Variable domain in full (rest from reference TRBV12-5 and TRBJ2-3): DARVTQTPRHKVTEMGQEVTMRCQPILGHNTVFWYRQTMMQGLELLAYFRNRAPLDDSGMPKDRFSAEMPDATLATLKIQPSEPRDSAVYFCASGRSTDTQYFGPGTRLTVL.

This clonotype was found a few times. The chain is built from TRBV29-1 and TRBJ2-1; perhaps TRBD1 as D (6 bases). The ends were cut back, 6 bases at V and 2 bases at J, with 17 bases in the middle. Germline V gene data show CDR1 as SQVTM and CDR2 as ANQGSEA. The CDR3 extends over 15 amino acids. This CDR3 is CSVSGNRDTYNEQFF. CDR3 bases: TGCAGCGTGTCAGGGAACAGGGATACCTACAATGAGCAGTTCTTC.

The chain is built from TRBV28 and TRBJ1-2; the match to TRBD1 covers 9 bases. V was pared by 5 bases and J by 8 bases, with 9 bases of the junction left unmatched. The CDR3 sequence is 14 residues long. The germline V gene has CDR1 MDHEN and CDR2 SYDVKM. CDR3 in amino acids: CASSIIGTGQGYTF. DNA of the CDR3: TGTGCCAGCAGTATTATCGGGACAGGGCAAGGCTACACCTTC.

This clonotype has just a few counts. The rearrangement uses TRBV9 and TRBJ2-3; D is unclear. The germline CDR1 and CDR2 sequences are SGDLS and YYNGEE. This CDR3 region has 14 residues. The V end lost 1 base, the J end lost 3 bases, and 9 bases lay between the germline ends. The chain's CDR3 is CASSVYFLTDTQYF. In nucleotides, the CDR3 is TGTGCCAGCAGCGTATATTTTTTGACAGATACGCAGTATTTT.

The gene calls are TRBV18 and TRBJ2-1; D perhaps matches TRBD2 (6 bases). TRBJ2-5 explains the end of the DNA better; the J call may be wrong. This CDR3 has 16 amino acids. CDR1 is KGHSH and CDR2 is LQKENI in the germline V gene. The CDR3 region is CASSPPGLGGSETQYF. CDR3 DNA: TGTGCCAGCTCACCACCGGGGCTCGGAGGGTCGGAGACCCAGTACTTC.

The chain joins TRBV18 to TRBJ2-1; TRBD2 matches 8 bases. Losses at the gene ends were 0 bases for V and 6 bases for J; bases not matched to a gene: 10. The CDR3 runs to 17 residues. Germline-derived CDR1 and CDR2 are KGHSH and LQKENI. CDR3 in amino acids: CASSPPTARGGLNEQFF. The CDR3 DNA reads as TGTGCCAGCTCACCACCGACGGCCCGGGGGGGCCTCAATGAGCAGTTCTTC.

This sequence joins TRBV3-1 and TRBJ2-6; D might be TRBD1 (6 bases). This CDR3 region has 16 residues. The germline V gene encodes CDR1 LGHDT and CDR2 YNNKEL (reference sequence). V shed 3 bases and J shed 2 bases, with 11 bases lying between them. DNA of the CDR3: TGTGCCAGCAGCCACGGCCCAGGGGCTGGGGCCAACGTCCTGACTTTC. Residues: CASSHGPGAGANVLTF.